This TCR beta chain was profiled in a study of CD8+CD57+ T cells in acquired aplastic anemia. Study-wide context: Healthy donors averaged approximately 9.9 million reads for CD4+ cells. The study, taken as a whole, reports: Comparison of patients with controls identified some 29 shared CD8+ CDR3 sequences.

About this clonotype itself: Its target is not known.

Genomic DNA was employed as the template in profiling TCR beta VDJ and CDR3. MiXCR, run by TCRdb on the reads, gives a single entry per CDR3 protein. The table records over 150,000 distinct CDR3 sequences, about 48% of them present only once. Trimming took 1 base from V and 9 from J, leaving 6 bases between them. CDR3 length equals 12 residues. From germline, CDR1 is SGHTA and CDR2 FQGNSA. The sequence came from a human donor in good health. Sequencing was performed on sorted CD4+, CD8+, or CD8+CD57+ T cells (not recorded which) from PBMCs. The chain couples TRBV7-2 to TRBJ2-2; D is unresolved. The CDR3 reads CASSLGIRELFF. The CDR3 DNA is TGTGCCAGCAGCTTAGGGATACGGGAGCTGTTTTTT. Full variable domain (missing parts from reference TRBV7-2 and TRBJ2-2): GAGVSQSPSNKVTEKGKDVELRCDPISGHTALYWYRQSLGQGLEFLIYFQGNSAPDKSGLPSDRFSAERTGGSVSTLTIQRTQQEDSAVYLCASSLGIRELFFGEGSRLTVL.